This T cell receptor (beta chain) was sequenced for a study of shared clonotypes between healthy human individuals. Details on this clone: Its antigen is currently unknown.

Some clones are missing from TCRdb's copy, which holds only in-frame ones; the method was immunoSEQ multiplex PCR. The sample lists some 1.4 million clones, roughly 96% occurring once. The trim removed 6 bases at V and 15 bases at J, leaving 7 bases unmatched. The CDR3 totals 12 residues. From germline, CDR1 is SNHLY and CDR2 FYNNEI. Study-wide points: Specimens sampled were limited to blood, with tissue repertoires likely differing. Generation probabilities were higher for clonotypes shared across all four sorted-subset donors than for unshared ones.

The sequence came from a man aged 30 to 45 in good health. The chain joins TRBV2 to TRBJ2-3; 12 nucleotides match TRBD2. The sample taken for sequencing was naive CD4+ T cells sorted from blood. Specified subset: CD45RA+ positively selected. This CDR3 reads CASRPLTSGSYF. The CDR3 DNA reads as TGTGCCAGCAGGCCACTGACTAGCGGGAGCTATTTT.